Below are 26 T cell receptor beta chains sequenced from a single sample in a study of CD8+CD57+ T cells in acquired aplastic anemia. Profiling that covered TCR beta VDJ and CDR3 relied on genomic DNA as its template. TCRdb reprocessed the reads with MiXCR, giving one entry per CDR3 protein. The sample records fewer than 200,000 distinct CDR3 sequences, less than 60% being singletons. Those patients picked for sequencing had displayed CD8+CD57+ cell expansion on flow cytometry. Sequencing was performed on sorted CD4+, CD8+, or CD8+CD57+ T cells (not recorded which) from PBMCs. The receptors were sampled from a human donor with aplastic anemia.

V is TRBV25-1 and J is TRBJ1-4, with D tentatively TRBD1 (5 bases). From germline, CDR1 is MGHDK and CDR2 SYGVNS. This CDR3 comprises 15 residues. Trimming shortened V by 1 base and J by 3 bases, and 9 bases separated the two germline ends. The CDR3 protein is CASSESGEPNEKLFF. In nucleotides, the CDR3 is TGTGCCAGCAGTGAATCGGGGGAGCCTAATGAAAAACTGTTTTTT.

V is TRBV19 and J is TRBJ1-1; tentatively, D is TRBD1 (5 bases). V gave up 4 bases and J gave up 0 bases, with 9 bases separating them. The CDR3 length is 14 residues. CDR1 and CDR2 from the germline V gene are LNHDA and SQIVND (reference sequence). CDR3 nucleotide sequence: TGTGCCAGTAGTAGGTCGGGGCTGAACACTGAAGCTTTCTTT. Amino acid sequence: CASSRSGLNTEAFF.

This clonotype has just one count. The V and J genes are TRBV12-1 and TRBJ1-6; the DNA was not used to check the table's D call, TRBD1. TRBV12-1 constitutes a pseudogene. The CDR3 has 15 residues. CDR3 nucleotide sequence: TGTGCCAGCAGTTTTGACAGGGTGCCCAGGTCACCCCTCCACTTT. Translated: CASSFDRVPRSPLHF.

The chain joins TRBV29-1 to TRBJ2-1; D gene ambiguous. V lost 4 bases to trimming and J lost 6 bases, with 10 bases between them. This CDR3 is 12 amino acids long. The V gene's germline CDR1 is SQVTM and CDR2 ANQGSEA. The CDR3 loop is CSVVWGSNEQFF. DNA for the CDR3: TGCAGCGTTGTCTGGGGAAGCAATGAGCAGTTCTTC.

Relative to its sample, this clonotype is medium-sized. The chain links TRBV10-3 to TRBJ2-1; no firm D call. Trimming took off 10 bases at V and 0 bases at J, with 7 bases between the two ends. Looked up from germline, CDR1 is ENHRY and CDR2 is SYGVKD. The length of the CDR3 is 12 residues. The CDR3 spells CATGSSYNEQFF. In nucleotides, the CDR3 is TGTGCCACCGGGTCCTCCTACAATGAGCAGTTCTTC.

The chain combines TRBV10-3 with TRBJ2-3; 8 bases align to TRBD1. The CDR3 runs 12 residues. Trimming at V came to 0 bases and at J to 11 bases, leaving 1 base not matched to a gene. The germline CDR1 and CDR2 sequences are ENHRY and SYGVKD. CDR3 nucleotides: TGTGCCATCAGTGAGTCCGGACAGGGGCAGTATTTT. Encoded protein: CAISESGQGQYF.

This rearrangement joins TRBV18 to TRBJ2-7, with 11 bases matching TRBD1. Losses at the gene ends were 5 bases for V and 3 bases for J; bases not matched to a gene: 6. CDR3 size: 15 residues. The germline gives CDR1 KGHSH, CDR2 LQKENI. DNA for the CDR3: TGTGCCAGCTCAGGACAGGGGGCGCGTGGCTACGAGCAGTACTTC. This encodes CASSGQGARGYEQYF.

The table lists this clonotype with many counts. The V call is TRBV7-9, the J call TRBJ2-7, with D perhaps TRBD2 (5 bases). Germline V gene lookup returns CDR1 SEHNR and CDR2 FQNEAQ (reference sequence). The CDR3 consists of 14 residues. Between the trimmed V and J ends, which lost 0 bases and 4 bases, there was a span of 10 bases. CDR3 DNA: TGTGCCAGCAGCTTAGCAGGAGGAGGATACGAGCAGTACTTC. Its translation: CASSLAGGGYEQYF.

This clonotype was seen only a few times. The V call is TRBV27, the J call TRBJ1-2; D not certain. V dropped 3 bases and J dropped 4 bases, with 9 bases sitting between them. CDR1 is MNHEY, CDR2 SMNVEV, per germline (reference sequence). The CDR3 has 13 residues. In nucleotides, the CDR3 is TGTGCCAGCAGTTTCCGCGGATCCTATGGCTACACCTTC. It encodes CASSFRGSYGYTF.

This chain links TRBV9 with TRBJ2-1; D call uncertain. CDR1 SGDLS and CDR2 YYNGEE come from the germline V gene. V lost 2 bases and J 5 bases, leaving 5 bases between the germline ends. The CDR3 length is 12 residues. The CDR3 coding sequence is TGTGCCAGCAGCGTCGATAACAATGAGCAGTTCTTC. Translation gives CASSVDNNEQFF.

The rearrangement uses TRBV2 and TRBJ2-5; D is unclear. Between the trimmed V and J ends, which lost 6 bases and 1 base, there was a span of 9 bases. The CDR3 runs to 13 residues. In germline, CDR1 is SNHLY, CDR2 FYNNEI. DNA of the CDR3: TGTGCCAGCAGCCAGGACGGCCAAGAGACCCAGTACTTC. Translation gives CASSQDGQETQYF.

The table lists this clonotype with many counts. This rearrangement joins TRBV4-1 to TRBJ2-2; TRBD2 is a possible D gene (6 bases). This CDR3 is built from 16 residues. Germline V gene sequence: CDR1 MGHRA, CDR2 YSYEKL. The V end was cut by 4 bases, the J end by 0 bases, with 12 bases between. The CDR3 sequence: CASSPARGPNTGELFF. DNA of the CDR3: TGCGCCAGCAGCCCTGCGCGGGGCCCGAACACCGGGGAGCTGTTTTTT.

With respect to this clonotype: A much larger clonotype is one base distant, so this may be a read error. V is TRBV5-1 and J is TRBJ2-2, with TRBD1 as a possible D gene (6 bases). The CDR3 loop spans 14 amino acids. Germline V gene sequence: CDR1 SGHRS, CDR2 YFSETQ. Here the CDR3 DNA reads TGCGCCAGCAGCTTTACAGGGAACACCGGGGAGCCGTTTTTT. Protein sequence: CASSFTGNTGEPFF.

The chain is built from TRBV20-1 and TRBJ2-5; 16 bases map to TRBD2. CDR3 length equals 17 residues. Germline V gives CDR1 DFQATT, CDR2 SNEGSKA (reference sequence). The CDR3 protein is CSTQPGLAGGPPETQYF. The CDR3 DNA sequence: TGCAGCACCCAACCGGGACTAGCGGGGGGGCCCCCAGAGACCCAGTACTTC.

This clonotype was counted at least ten times. The chain is built from TRBV6-6 and TRBJ1-2; 9 bases fit TRBD1. The CDR3 runs 12 residues. The V and J ends lost 6 bases and 8 bases, in that order; junction bases with no gene match: 4. Germline V gives CDR1 MNHNY, CDR2 SVGAGI (reference sequence). DNA of the CDR3: TGTGCCAGCAGATACAGGGGGCAAGGCTACACCTTC. Its protein product is CASRYRGQGYTF.

The chain carries TRBV11-1 and TRBJ2-2, with D perhaps matching TRBD1 or TRBD2 (6 bases each). The CDR3 is 16 residues long. With 0 bases removed from V and 2 bases from J, the gap between germline ends came to 10 bases. CDR1 and CDR2 (germline): SGHAT, FQDESV (reference sequence). Here the CDR3 DNA reads TGTGCCAGCAGCTTAGCGCCGGGGGCCAACACCGGGGAGCTGTTTTTT. Its translation is CASSLAPGANTGELFF.

The chain combines TRBV20-1 with TRBJ2-7, with 11 bases identical to TRBD2. This CDR3 region has 14 residues. Trimming removed 6 bases from V and 3 bases from J; junction bases left unmatched: 7. The germline V gene encodes CDR1 DFQATT and CDR2 SNEGSKA (reference sequence). The CDR3 region is CSAQGTSGHYEQYF. The CDR3 DNA sequence: TGCAGTGCCCAAGGGACTAGCGGACACTACGAGCAGTACTTC.

The chain is built from TRBV12-3 or TRBV12-4 and TRBJ1-5; no definite D call. V dropped 8 bases and J dropped 6 bases, with 14 bases sitting between them. This CDR3 spans 13 amino acids. The CDR3 region has the DNA TGTGCCAGCGGCCATACGGGATCTCAGCCCCAGCATTTT. Its translation is CASGHTGSQPQHF.

The chain joins TRBV20-1 to TRBJ2-7; no definite D call. Trimming pared 1 base from V and 3 bases from J, leaving 10 bases between. Germline assignment: CDR1 DFQATT and CDR2 SNEGSKA (reference sequence). The CDR3 is made up of 13 amino acids. The DNA for the CDR3 is TGCAGTGCTAGAGCCAACAGCGACTACGAGCAGTACTTC. It translates to CSARANSDYEQYF.

This clonotype was counted at least ten times. V usage is TRBV9 and J usage is TRBJ2-3; weak D call: TRBD2 (5 bases). Trimming pared 4 bases from V and 4 bases from J, leaving 13 bases between. From germline, CDR1 is SGDLS and CDR2 YYNGEE. The CDR3 covers 14 residues. The CDR3 coding sequence is TGTGCCAGCAGCTCTTCGGTGAGGGCAGATACGCAGTATTTT. This codes for CASSSSVRADTQYF.

This chain joins TRBV10-3 and TRBJ2-7; D might be TRBD1 or TRBD2, each matching 6 bases. In germline, CDR1 is ENHRY, CDR2 SYGVKD. CDR3 size: 18 residues. The V gene lost 3 bases and the J gene lost 0 bases, with 21 bases spanning the gap. CDR3 in amino acids: CAISEGGRGATDSYEQYF. DNA of the CDR3: TGTGCCATCAGTGAAGGGGGAAGGGGGGCTACGGACTCCTACGAGCAGTACTTC.

Of note for this clonotype: A much larger clone lies a single base off, so this may be a read error. J is TRBJ2-7 and V is TRBV30; no firm D call. The germline gives CDR1 GTSNPN, CDR2 SVGIG (reference sequence). Trimming removed 3 bases at V and 6 bases at J, with 12 bases between. The CDR3 covers 12 residues. The CDR3 sequence: CAWSLPWAEQYF. The CDR3 region has the DNA TGTGCCTGGAGCCTCCCGTGGGCCGAGCAGTACTTC.

This clonotype was observed many times. The J gene is TRBJ1-2, the V gene TRBV4-3; 7 nucleotides match TRBD1. The CDR3 totals 15 residues. V trimming: 1 base; J trimming: 1 base; junction bases outside the gene matches: 3. The germline gives CDR1 LGHNA, CDR2 YSLEER. The CDR3 loop reads CASSQGQGDNYGYTF. CDR3 nucleotide sequence: TGCGCCAGCAGCCAAGGACAGGGTGATAACTATGGCTACACCTTC.

This clonotype was seen a handful of times. The chain employs TRBV24-1 and TRBJ2-3; 8 bases are a match to TRBD1. Germline V CDR1 and CDR2: KGHDR, SFDVKD. CDR3 length equals 15 residues. With 3 bases clipped from V and 6 bases from J, the junction kept 7 bases outside the gene matches. CDR3 nucleotide sequence: TGTGCCACCAGTGATCCGGACAGGGTAGGCGATACGCAGTATTTT. This codes for CATSDPDRVGDTQYF.

This clonotype came up a few times. The gene calls are TRBV2 and TRBJ1-2, with TRBD1 matching over 7 bases. From germline, CDR1 is SNHLY and CDR2 FYNNEI. V trimming: 10 bases; J trimming: 7 bases; junction bases outside the gene matches: 6. The CDR3 length is 11 residues. The CDR3 nucleotides are TGTGCCACCGACAGGGCGGGTGGCTACACCTTC. It is translated as CATDRAGGYTF.

On this clonotype: This may stem from a read error, because a much larger clone lies one nucleotide away. The gene calls are TRBV6-2 or TRBV6-3 and TRBJ1-1; tentative D call: TRBD1 (5 bases). This CDR3 has 14 amino acids. The germline CDR1 and CDR2 sequences are MNHEY and SVGEGT. DNA for the CDR3: TGTGCCAGCAGTAGCGTCGGGGGGAACACTGAAGCTATCTTT. Its protein product is CASSSVGGNTEAIF.